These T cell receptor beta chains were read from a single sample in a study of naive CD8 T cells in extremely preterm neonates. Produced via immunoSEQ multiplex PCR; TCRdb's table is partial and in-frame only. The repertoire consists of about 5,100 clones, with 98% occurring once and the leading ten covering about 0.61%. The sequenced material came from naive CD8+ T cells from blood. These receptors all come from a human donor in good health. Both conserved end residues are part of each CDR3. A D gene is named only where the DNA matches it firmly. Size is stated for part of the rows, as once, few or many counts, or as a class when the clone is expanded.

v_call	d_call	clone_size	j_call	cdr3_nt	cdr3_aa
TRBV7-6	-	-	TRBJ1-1	TGTGCCAGCAGCTGGGGACAGAACACTGAAGCTTTCTTT	CASSWGQNTEAFF
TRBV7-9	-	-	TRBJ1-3	TGTGCCAGCCGTACCCGAGGCACCATATATTTT	CASRTRGTIYF
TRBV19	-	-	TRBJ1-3	TGTGCCAGTGCAACAGGGCGGAACACCATATATTTT	CASATGRNTIYF
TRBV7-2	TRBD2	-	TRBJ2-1	TGTGCCAGCAGCCCGGAACTAGCGGGGGTGGGGGAGCAGTTCTTC	CASSPELAGVGEQFF
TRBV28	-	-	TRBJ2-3	TGTGCCAGTAGTACGCAGTATTTT	CASSTQYF
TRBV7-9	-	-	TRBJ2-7	TGTGCCAGCAGCTTTAGAGGAGGGGAAGGGTACGAGCAGTACTTC	CASSFRGGEGYEQYF
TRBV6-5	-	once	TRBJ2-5	TGTGCCAGCAGCCTCCTCGGGGAAGAAGAGACCCAGTACTTC	CASSLLGEEETQYF
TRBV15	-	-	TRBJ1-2	TGTGCCACCAGCAGAGATCAGTCCCTGGAGGGTACCTATGGCTACACCTTC	CATSRDQSLEGTYGYTF
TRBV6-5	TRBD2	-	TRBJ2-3	TGTGCCAGCAGTTACTCTGCGGGAGGGACAGATACGCAGTATTTT	CASSYSAGGTDTQYF
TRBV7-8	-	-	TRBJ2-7	TGTGCCAGCAGCCTTGTGGCAGCGAGCCTCAACGAGCAGTACTTC	CASSLVAASLNEQYF
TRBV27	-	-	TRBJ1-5	TGTGCCAGCAGTTCTCAGGGGCAGGGACATCAGCCCCAGCATTTT	CASSSQGQGHQPQHF
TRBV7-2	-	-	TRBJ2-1	TGTGCCAGCACCCTCCCCCGGGGGAATGAGCAGTTCTTC	CASTLPRGNEQFF
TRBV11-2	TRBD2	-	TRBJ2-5	TGTGCCAGCAGCTCGGGACTAGCGGGAGAGGGGGAGACCCAGTACTTC	CASSSGLAGEGETQYF
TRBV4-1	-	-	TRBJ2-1	TGCGCCAGCAGCCAAGAACCGGGAAACAATGAGCAGTTCTTC	CASSQEPGNNEQFF
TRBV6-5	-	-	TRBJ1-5	TGTGCCAGCCATGCGGGTTATAGCAATCAGCCCCAGCATTTT	CASHAGYSNQPQHF
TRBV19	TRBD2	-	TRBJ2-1	TGTGCCAGTAGTATTAAGGTTAGTAAGGGACTAGTGCACAATGAGCAGTTCTTC	CASSIKVSKGLVHNEQFF
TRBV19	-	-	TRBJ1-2	TGTGCCAGTAGTGGTGGCAGGGCAAATCGAAAGACCTATGGCTACACCTTC	CASSGGRANRKTYGYTF
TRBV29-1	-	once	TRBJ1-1	TGCAGCGTTGAAGTGGTCAGGGTCGTCACTGAAGCTTTCTTT	CSVEVVRVVTEAFF
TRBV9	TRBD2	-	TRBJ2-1	TGTGCCAGCAGCGTAGGAGGTAGCGGGAGACCCAACAATGAGCAGTTCTTC	CASSVGGSGRPNNEQFF
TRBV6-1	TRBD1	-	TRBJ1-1	TGTGCCAGCAGTGCGCTCCGGGACAGGGGGCCGTTGACTGAAGCTTTCTTT	CASSALRDRGPLTEAFF
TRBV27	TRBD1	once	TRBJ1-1	TGTGCCAGCAGTTTTCCAGGGGGCAACACTGAAGCTTTCTTT	CASSFPGGNTEAFF
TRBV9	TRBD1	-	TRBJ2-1	TGTGCCAGCAGCGCCCCAGGGGGCAAATACAATGAGCAGTTCTTC	CASSAPGGKYNEQFF
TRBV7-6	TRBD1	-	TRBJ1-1	TGTGCCAGCAGCCTGGGACAGGGAGCGAACACTGAAGCTTTCTTT	CASSLGQGANTEAFF
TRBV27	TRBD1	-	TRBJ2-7	TGTGCCAGCAGTTTATTTGGGACAGGGGTCTCCTACGAGCAGTACTTC	CASSLFGTGVSYEQYF
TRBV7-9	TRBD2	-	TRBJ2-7	TGTGCCAGCAGGGGGGGGGTTTCCTACGAGCAGTACTTC	CASRGGVSYEQYF
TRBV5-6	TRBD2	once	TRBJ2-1	TGTGCCAGCAGCCCGGGAGGCTCCTACAATGAGCAGTTCTTC	CASSPGGSYNEQFF
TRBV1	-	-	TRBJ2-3	TGCACCAGCAGCCTCGCAAGCGGCAACGGCACAGATACGCAGTATTTT	CTSSLASGNGTDTQYF
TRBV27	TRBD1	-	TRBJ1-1	TGTGCCAGCAGTCTCGGACAGGGGAGGACTGAAGCTTTCTTT	CASSLGQGRTEAFF
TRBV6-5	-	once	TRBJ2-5	TGTGCCAGCAGTTACTTTCTCCAGGGTGGGCAAGAGACCCAGTACTTC	CASSYFLQGGQETQYF
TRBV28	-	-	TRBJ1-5	TGTGCCAGCAGTCGGGAAAGTTATCAGCCCCAGCATTTT	CASSRESYQPQHF
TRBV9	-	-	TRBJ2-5	TGTGCCAGCAGCCCCTCACTGGGGAGGAGGGAGACCCAGTACTTC	CASSPSLGRRETQYF
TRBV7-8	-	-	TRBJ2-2	TGTGCCAGCAGTGATAGTACAGGTTATTCGACCGGGGAGCTGTTTTTT	CASSDSTGYSTGELFF
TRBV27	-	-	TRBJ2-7	TGTGCCAGCAGTTTACGGCGGGATCGGTCCTACGAGCAGTACTTC	CASSLRRDRSYEQYF
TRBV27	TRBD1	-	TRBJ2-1	TGTGCCAGCAGTAATAACAGGGGGACCAATGAGCAGTTCTTC	CASSNNRGTNEQFF
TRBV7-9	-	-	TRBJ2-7	TGTGCCAGCAGCCTCGGTTCCTACGAGCAGTACTTC	CASSLGSYEQYF
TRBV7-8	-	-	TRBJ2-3	TGTGCCAGCAGCCAAAGTCGGCGGTACACAGATACGCAGTATTTT	CASSQSRRYTDTQYF
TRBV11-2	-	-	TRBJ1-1	TGTGCCAGCAGCTTGTCAGGGTTGAACACTGAAGCTTTCTTT	CASSLSGLNTEAFF
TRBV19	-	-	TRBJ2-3	TGTGCCAGTAGTTTTACAGCCACAGATACGCAGTATTTT	CASSFTATDTQYF
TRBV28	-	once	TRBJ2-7	TGTGCCAGCAGTGCCAGGAGGGAGCGCTACGAGCAGTACTTC	CASSARRERYEQYF
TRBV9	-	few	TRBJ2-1	TGTGCCAGCAGCGTAGCCCTATTCAATGAGCAGTTCTTC	CASSVALFNEQFF
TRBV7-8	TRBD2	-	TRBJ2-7	TGTGCCAGCAGCTTCGCGCCCGGGACTAGCGTCGGAGGGAGCGCCTACGAGCAGTACTTC	CASSFAPGTSVGGSAYEQYF
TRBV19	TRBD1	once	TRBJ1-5	TGTGCCAGTAGTATAGAAGACAGGGCCAATCAGCCCCAGCATTTT	CASSIEDRANQPQHF
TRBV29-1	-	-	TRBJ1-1	TGCAGCGTTCTTAAACAGGAGAACACTGAAGCTTTCTTT	CSVLKQENTEAFF
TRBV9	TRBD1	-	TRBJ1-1	TGTGCCAGCAGCGTAGGGGACAGGGGCCCTAATCTCTTT	CASSVGDRGPNLF